These 28 T cell receptor beta chains came from one sample sequenced in a study of T cells in Graves' hyperthyroidism and ophthalmopathy. The TCR beta CDR3 regions underwent amplification using RNA transcripts as the source. Primed by the HTBI set, a first-round RT-PCR was run on the TCR CDR3. TCRdb redid the calling of the multiplex PCR reads with MiXCR, one entry per CDR3 protein. The data hold about 320,000 distinct CDR3 sequences, with around 16% observed a single time. The specimen sequenced was blood. The receptors were sampled from a man aged 25-45 years with Graves' hyperthyroidism.

This clonotype was seen only a few times. V is TRBV4-2 and J is TRBJ2-4; D is perhaps TRBD2 (5 bases). V lost 1 base and J 7 bases, leaving 14 bases between the germline ends. Germline V gene data show CDR1 as LGHNA and CDR2 as YNFKEQ. The CDR3 contains 15 residues. The CDR3, as DNA: TGTGCCAGCAGCCAAGGAGACAAACAGCGGAACATTCAGTACTTC. Its protein product is CASSQGDKQRNIQYF.

In its sample, this clonotype was seen many times. This chain links TRBV24-1 with TRBJ2-1; D is perhaps TRBD2 (5 bases). The CDR3 sequence is 17 residues long. In germline, CDR1 is KGHDR, CDR2 SFDVKD. V dropped 3 bases and J dropped 8 bases, with 22 bases sitting between them. The DNA for the CDR3 is TGTGCCACCAGTGATAGGTGCAGCTTAGCGTTCTGGGATGAGCAGTTCTTC. The encoded protein is CATSDRCSLAFWDEQFF.

The chain joins TRBV14 to TRBJ2-7; possible D gene TRBD2, 5 bases. The CDR3 is 17 amino acids. Trimming removed 2 bases from V and 4 bases from J, with 21 bases in between. In germline, CDR1 is SGHDN, CDR2 FVKESK. CDR3 loop: CASSQSRLREKWYEQYF. The CDR3 DNA follows: TGTGCCAGCAGCCAATCCCGCTTAAGGGAGAAGTGGTACGAGCAGTACTTC.

The chain couples TRBV6-4 to TRBJ2-7; 10 nucleotides align to TRBD2. The junction had 4 bases not matched to a gene; V was cut back by 5 bases and J by 3 bases. This CDR3 region has 14 residues. Germline V lookup: CDR1 MRHNA, CDR2 SNTAGT. This CDR3 reads CASSLTSGYYEQYF. In nucleotides, the CDR3 is TGTGCCAGCAGTTTGACTAGCGGGTACTACGAGCAGTACTTC.

This clonotype occurred many times. The J gene is TRBJ2-1, the V gene TRBV7-8, with 9 bases lining up with TRBD2. Per the germline V gene, CDR1 is SGHVS and CDR2 is FQNEAQ. V shed 1 base and J 7 bases; nucleotides not matched to a gene: 14. The CDR3 totals 18 residues. CDR3 sequence reads: CASSLVMWREGRGNEQFF. CDR3 coding DNA: TGTGCCAGCAGCTTAGTGATGTGGCGGGAGGGCCGGGGAAATGAGCAGTTCTTC.

This clonotype appeared a few times. V and J are TRBV13 and TRBJ2-2; 10 bases fit TRBD2. CDR3 length equals 16 residues. With V trimmed by 4 bases and J by 5 bases, 7 bases remained unmatched. CDR1 is PRHDT and CDR2 is FYEKMQ in the germline V gene (reference sequence). Written as DNA, the CDR3 is TGTGCCAGCAGCTATCCTGGACTAGCGGAGACCGGGGAGCTGTTTTTT. Translated: CASSYPGLAETGELFF.

The chain employs TRBV2 and TRBJ1-4; D may be TRBD1 (5 bases). Germline V gives CDR1 SNHLY, CDR2 FYNNEI. The CDR3 is 16 residues long. V was cut by 4 bases and J by 3 bases, with 15 bases left in between. The CDR3 nucleotides are TGTGCCAGCAGTGCCTGGGGCGGGGCCCCTAATGAAAAACTGTTTTTT. It codes for CASSAWGGAPNEKLFF.

In this sample, this clonotype turned up many times. J is TRBJ1-6 and V is TRBV11-1; tentatively, D is TRBD1 (5 bases). Germline V gene data show CDR1 as SGHAT and CDR2 as FQDESV (reference sequence). This CDR3 has 15 amino acids. Trimming left V 3 bases short and J 7 bases short, with 13 bases between. The CDR3 nucleotides read TGTGCCAGCAGCTTTCGGACGGGGGTGAATTCACCCCTCCACTTT. Translation: CASSFRTGVNSPLHF.

V and J are TRBV2 and TRBJ2-3; 10 bases map to TRBD2. The CDR3 is 15 residues long. The V segment lost 5 bases and the J segment 4 bases; nucleotides outside the gene matches: 6. The germline V gene has CDR1 SNHLY and CDR2 FYNNEI. The CDR3 sequence: CASSWSGRAPDTQYF. CDR3 nucleotide sequence: TGTGCCAGCAGTTGGAGCGGGAGGGCCCCAGATACGCAGTATTTT.

This clonotype was counted ten times or more. This rearrangement joins TRBV12-3 or TRBV12-4 to TRBJ2-5; D is possibly TRBD1 (6 bases). The germline V and J ends were trimmed by 6 bases and 0 bases, with 11 bases remaining between them. The CDR3 sequence is 14 residues long. The CDR3 nucleotides are TGTGCCAGCAGCCCGAGGACAGACCAAGAGACCCAGTACTTC. Protein product: CASSPRTDQETQYF.

This clonotype has a handful of counts. The V and J genes are TRBV12-3 or TRBV12-4 and TRBJ2-6; no reliable D call. Trimming left V 8 bases short and J 4 bases short, with 15 bases between. The CDR3 is made up of 15 amino acids. Here the CDR3 DNA reads TGTGCCAGCCTAACTTCTGCGTCGGGGGCCAACGTCCTGACTTTC. This codes for CASLTSASGANVLTF.

This clonotype occurred many times. The CDR3 coding sequence is TGTGCCAGCTCACCAGAAGGACAGGGGGACGAAAAACTGTTTTTT. It is translated as CASSPEGQGDEKLFF. The V and J genes are TRBV18 and TRBJ1-4, with 10 bases fitting TRBD1. J lost 8 bases, V lost 2 bases, and 5 bases had no gene match. Per germline, CDR1 KGHSH and CDR2 LQKENI. The CDR3 totals 15 residues.

This clonotype was seen repeatedly, ten times or more. The chain has TRBV7-9 and TRBJ2-3; TRBD2 matches at 8 bases. The CDR3 runs 14 residues. CDR1 and CDR2 from the germline V gene are SEHNR and FQNEAQ (reference sequence). The ends lost 3 bases at V and 6 bases at J; junction bases unmatched: 5. CDR3 DNA sequence: TGTGCCAGCAGCTTTAGCGGGATCCCGGATACGCAGTATTTT. Its protein is CASSFSGIPDTQYF.

This clonotype was recorded many times. V gene TRBV12-3 or TRBV12-4 combines with J gene TRBJ1-5; the D is unclear. The CDR3 consists of 11 residues. V lost 2 bases and J lost 6, with 2 bases in between. The CDR3 region is CASSLSQPQHF. CDR3 DNA sequence: TGTGCCAGCAGTTTATCTCAGCCCCAGCATTTT.

This clonotype has ten or more counts. DNA for the CDR3: TGTGCCAGCAGTGAAGGTACTCTAGCGGTTGCCTACAATGAGCAGTTCTTC. The encoded protein is CASSEGTLAVAYNEQFF. The genes are TRBV2 and TRBJ2-1; 7 bases map to TRBD2. The CDR3 loop spans 17 amino acids. CDR1 is SNHLY and CDR2 is FYNNEI in the germline V gene. The V and J ends lost 1 base and 2 bases, in that order; junction bases with no gene match: 8. The whole variable domain, filled in from reference TRBV2 and TRBJ2-1, reads EPEVTQTPSHQVTQMGQEVILRCVPISNHLYFYWYRQILGQKVEFLVSFYNNEISEKSEIFDDQFSVERPDGSNFTLKIRSTKLEDSAMYFCASSEGTLAVAYNEQFFGPGTRLTVL.

This clonotype was observed a few times. The chain employs TRBV4-2 and TRBJ2-1; 13 bases are a match to TRBD2. The CDR3 contains 16 residues. Germline CDR1 LGHNA, CDR2 YNFKEQ. Losses at the gene ends were 8 bases for V and 8 bases for J; bases not matched to a gene: 12. The CDR3 nucleotides are TGTGCCAGCCGCCCCTATCAAACTAGCGGGAGGGATGAGCAGTTCTTC. Translation: CASRPYQTSGRDEQFF.

About this clonotype: Given a much more abundant clone one base away, this may be a read error. This chain connects TRBV7-9 to TRBJ2-3; 8 positions agree with TRBD1. The V segment lost 3 bases and the J segment 4 bases; nucleotides outside the gene matches: 9. CDR3 length: 16 residues. Germline CDR1 reads SEHNR; CDR2 reads FQNEAQ (reference sequence). The CDR3 nucleotides read TGTGCCAGCAGCTTTCCCGGGACAGGAAGCGCAGATACGCAGTATTTT. Translation: CASSFPGTGSADTQYF.

The genes are TRBV6-2 or TRBV6-3 and TRBJ2-1, with D unclear. V lost 5 bases, J lost 5 bases, and 16 bases lay in between. This CDR3 region has 15 residues. Germline CDR1 MNHEY, CDR2 SVGEGT. This CDR3 reads CASSPLVRIHNEQFF. CDR3 sequence (DNA): TGTGCCAGCAGTCCCCTGGTGCGGATCCACAATGAGCAGTTCTTC.

This clonotype was seen just once. The chain joins TRBV30 to TRBJ2-7, with 9 positions matching TRBD2. V gave up 7 bases and J gave up 2 bases; unmatched junction bases: 9. Per the germline V gene, CDR1 is GTSNPN and CDR2 is SVGIG (reference sequence). The CDR3 length is 14 residues. The CDR3 sequence: CASVGGRDTYEQYF. In DNA, the CDR3 is TGTGCCTCCGTCGGCGGGAGGGATACCTACGAGCAGTACTTC.

The chain couples TRBV13 to TRBJ2-2, with D perhaps TRBD1 (5 bases). Trimming removed 5 bases at V and 7 bases at J, with 14 bases between. The CDR3 extends over 14 amino acids. Looked up from germline, CDR1 is PRHDT and CDR2 is FYEKMQ (reference sequence). The DNA of the CDR3 is TGTGCCAGCAGCCCCCAGGGTGCCAGCGGGGAGCTGTTTTTT. This gives the protein CASSPQGASGELFF.

This clonotype occurred a few times. This chain uses TRBV19 with TRBJ2-3; 12 nucleotides line up with TRBD2. CDR3 length: 16 amino acids. The germline V gene has CDR1 LNHDA and CDR2 SQIVND (reference sequence). The ends lost 3 bases at V and 5 bases at J; junction bases unmatched: 6. The DNA of the CDR3 is TGTGCCAGTAGTATTGATTTACTAGCGGGGGGAGATACGCAGTATTTT. As protein: CASSIDLLAGGDTQYF.

This clonotype was recorded at least ten times. The gene calls are TRBV11-2 and TRBJ2-7, with 10 bases lining up with TRBD2. This CDR3 has 14 amino acids. Germline CDR1 reads SGHAT; CDR2 reads FQNNGV. The V and J ends lost 1 base and 4 bases, in that order; junction bases with no gene match: 1. The CDR3 DNA reads TGTGCCAGCAGCTTAGGGACTAGCGGTTACGAGCAGTACTTC. It specifies CASSLGTSGYEQYF.

This clonotype appeared many times. This chain joins TRBV24-1 and TRBJ2-1; D is unclear. The CDR3 runs 11 residues. Trimming removed 9 bases at V and 9 bases at J, with 11 bases between. CDR1 and CDR2 (germline): KGHDR, SFDVKD. DNA of the CDR3: TGTGCCACCGGGAAGTGGGGTGAGCAGTTCTTC. It is translated as CATGKWGEQFF.

The chain combines TRBV28 with TRBJ1-4, with TRBD1 as a possible D gene (5 bases). The ends were cut back, 6 bases at V and 8 bases at J, with 16 bases in the middle. The CDR3 contains 14 residues. CDR1 is MDHEN, CDR2 SYDVKM, per germline. CDR3: CASRPGQLGEKLFF. In DNA form, the CDR3 reads TGTGCCAGCAGACCCGGACAACTCGGGGAAAAACTGTTTTTT.

Worth noting for this clonotype: A much larger clone differs from this one at a single base, so this may be a read error. The CDR3 does not close with the conserved phenylalanine or tryptophan, likely indicating a read error. The chain combines TRBV28 with TRBJ2-1, with a tentative D call TRBD2 (5 bases). The CDR3 has 12 residues. Germline V gene data show CDR1 as MDHEN and CDR2 as SYDVKM. V shed 7 bases and J shed 4 bases, with 8 bases lying between them. This CDR3 reads CASTGLYNEQFL. The CDR3 region has the DNA TGTGCCAGCACCGGACTTTACAATGAGCAGTTCCTC.

J is TRBJ2-7 and V is TRBV3-1; no definite D call. Germline V gives CDR1 LGHDT, CDR2 YNNKEL (reference sequence). With 4 bases removed from V and 7 bases from J, the gap between germline ends came to 20 bases. This CDR3 is built from 15 residues. The CDR3 protein is CASSPVSRDVLEQYF. In nucleotides, the CDR3 is TGTGCCAGCAGCCCCGTGTCCCGAGACGTTCTGGAGCAGTACTTC.

This clonotype has only a few counts. This chain joins TRBV6-1 and TRBJ2-7; the D gene is possibly TRBD2 (5 bases). Germline V lookup: CDR1 MNHNS, CDR2 SASEGT. Between the trimmed V and J ends, which lost 6 bases and 5 bases, there was a span of 5 bases. The CDR3 is 10 residues long. CDR3 coding DNA: TGTGCCAGCAGGGAGGACGAGCAGTACTTC. It specifies CASREDEQYF.

The chain carries TRBV5-1 and TRBJ2-5; D is perhaps TRBD1 or TRBD2 (5 bases each). CDR1 SGHRS and CDR2 YFSETQ come from the germline V gene. Trimming took off 4 bases at V and 9 bases at J, with 16 bases between the two ends. This CDR3 region has 13 residues. CDR3 DNA sequence: TGCGCCAGCAGCATAGGGGTTGAGGAGGCCCAGTACTTC. Its protein product is CASSIGVEEAQYF.